The 11 T cell receptor beta chains listed next were all sequenced from one sample in a study of human T cells and chemical hapten exposure. TCRdb recomputed calls from the RACE reads with MiXCR, one row per CDR3 protein. The sample consists of 180,000 or so distinct CDR3 sequences, about 25% of them appearing once. The time point denotes: patch test 3, about 24 weeks after DPC sensitization. Treatment given: therapeutic diphenylcyclopropenone sensitization with weekly scalp DPC. The specimen comprised whole blood, sampled in connection with sensitization to the hapten diphenylcyclopropenone (DPC). The receptors shown here come from a woman in her thirties or forties with alopecia areata. Some clones in this sample may be carry-over from other donors' samples.

This chain links TRBV7-9 with TRBJ2-2; TRBD1 or TRBD2 may be the D gene (5 bases each). CDR3 size: 17 residues. Germline V gene data show CDR1 as SEHNR and CDR2 as FQNEAQ (reference sequence). Trimming stripped 7 bases from V and 2 bases from J, with 20 bases between. The CDR3 bases are TGTGCCAGCACCGGTGGGGGACCAACTCCCAACACCGGGGAGCTGTTTTTT. It is translated as CASTGGGPTPNTGELFF. The complete variable domain, with remaining parts taken from reference TRBV7-9 and TRBJ2-2, reads DTGVSQNPRHKITKRGQNVTFRCDPISEHNRLYWYRQTLGQGPEFLTYFQNEAQLEKSRLLSDRFSAERPKGSFSTLEIQRTEQGDSAMYLCASTGGGPTPNTGELFFGEGSRLTVL.

This clonotype has only a few counts. The chain links TRBV20-1 to TRBJ2-1; D gene uncertain. The CDR3 has 14 residues. Germline CDR1 reads DFQATT; CDR2 reads SNEGSKA (reference sequence). The V and J ends lost 3 bases and 9 bases respectively, with 18 bases between them. CDR3 protein: CSASGPLHRREQFF. CDR3 DNA: TGCAGTGCTAGCGGGCCCCTACACCGGCGTGAGCAGTTCTTC.

The V gene is TRBV7-2, the J gene TRBJ2-5; D not certain. V lost 1 base to trimming and J lost 1 base, with 7 bases between them. The CDR3 length is 14 residues. The germline V gene encodes CDR1 SGHTA and CDR2 FQGNSA. The CDR3 sequence is CASSLVWGQETQYF. The DNA of the CDR3 is TGTGCCAGCAGCTTAGTTTGGGGCCAAGAGACCCAGTACTTC.

In this sample, this clonotype turned up a few times. The V gene is TRBV6-5, the J gene TRBJ2-5; 14 bases match TRBD2. V was clipped by 6 bases and J by 2 bases; unmatched bases: 5. The CDR3 is 16 residues long. The germline V gene has CDR1 MNHEY and CDR2 SVGAGI. CDR3 sequence (DNA): TGTGCCAGCAGATACGGACTAGCGGGGGGTCAAGAGACCCAGTACTTC. Translation gives CASRYGLAGGQETQYF.

This rearrangement joins TRBV12-3 or TRBV12-4 to TRBJ2-2; D call uncertain. This CDR3 has 13 residues. The germline V and J ends were trimmed by 8 bases and 5 bases, with 12 bases remaining between them. The CDR3 nucleotides read TGTGCCAGCGGATTAGCTAATACCGGGGAGCTGTTTTTT. Translating gives CASGLANTGELFF.

CDR3 amino acids: CASSTRQGGNQPQHF. The CDR3 region has the DNA TGTGCCAGCAGCACCCGACAGGGCGGAAATCAGCCCCAGCATTTT. The chain has TRBV5-6 and TRBJ1-5; 7 nucleotides agree with TRBD1. Trimming at V came to 4 bases and at J to 4 bases, leaving 8 bases not matched to a gene. There are 15 residues in the CDR3. From germline, CDR1 is SGHDT and CDR2 YYEEEE.

This clonotype was counted between two and nine times. This chain connects TRBV12-3 or TRBV12-4 to TRBJ2-3, with 7 bases aligning to TRBD2. V trimming: 3 bases; J trimming: 6 bases; junction bases outside the gene matches: 6. The CDR3 spans 14 residues. CDR3 DNA sequence: TGTGCCAGCAGTTTGGAGGGAGGGCCCGATACGCAGTATTTT. Amino acid sequence: CASSLEGGPDTQYF.

This clonotype has ten or more counts. This rearrangement joins TRBV4-3 to TRBJ2-7; TRBD2 aligns across 10 bases. The CDR3 has 15 residues. The germline V gene has CDR1 LGHNA and CDR2 YSLEER. V dropped 3 bases and J dropped 3; count of bases not matched to a gene: 5. The chain's CDR3 is CASSHEAGGHYEQYF. The CDR3 DNA sequence: TGCGCCAGCAGCCACGAAGCGGGAGGGCACTACGAGCAGTACTTC.

This clonotype was counted between two and nine times. V usage is TRBV6-5 and J usage is TRBJ2-2; 7 positions match TRBD1. CDR1 and CDR2 from the germline V gene are MNHEY and SVGAGI. The CDR3 runs to 16 residues. V lost 2 bases, J lost 2 bases, and 5 bases stayed unmatched. CDR3 amino acids: CASSYPTGINTGELFF. DNA of the CDR3: TGTGCCAGCAGTTACCCGACAGGGATCAACACCGGGGAGCTGTTTTTT.

This clonotype was seen more than once but under ten times. The genes are TRBV7-2 and TRBJ2-1; a possible D gene is TRBD1 (8 bases). This CDR3 contains 15 residues. V was pared by 0 bases and J by 4 bases, with 10 bases between. Germline CDR1 is SGHTA and CDR2 is FQGNSA. CDR3 loop: CASSLAQGGYNEQFF. The CDR3 DNA is TGTGCCAGCAGCTTAGCACAGGGGGGGTACAATGAGCAGTTCTTC.

In this sample, this clonotype turned up many times. The rearrangement uses TRBV24-1 and TRBJ2-2; TRBD1 might be the D (5 bases). CDR1 is KGHDR, CDR2 SFDVKD, per germline. Trimming removed 12 bases at V and 8 bases at J, with 12 bases between. The length of the CDR3 is 11 residues. This CDR3 reads CAVGLGGELFF. CDR3 sequence (DNA): TGTGCCGTGGGGCTCGGAGGGGAGCTGTTTTTT.